The text below deals with one T cell receptor beta chain. The data stem from a study of blood T cell repertoires in COVID-19. The CDR3 length is 13 residues. CDR1 is SNHLY, CDR2 FYNNEI, per germline. Trimming removed 3 bases from V and 6 bases from J, with 6 bases in between. Method: immunoSEQ multiplex PCR; TCRdb's copy keeps in-frame clones and lacks some. The sample shows about 240,000 clones, 70% to 85% of them seen only once. Sequencing used peripheral blood. The V gene is TRBV2, the J gene TRBJ2-6; no clear D. The TCR comes from a woman aged 80 or older with acute or convalescent COVID-19. The CDR3: CASSDEVANVLTF. The CDR3 region has the DNA TGTGCCAGCAGTGACGAGGTGGCCAACGTCCTGACTTTC.